This T cell receptor beta chain was recorded in a study of breast tumors, draining lymph nodes, adjacent tissues. Study-level points and caveats: Luminal-like breast cancer showed significantly higher tumor–nontumor repertoire similarity than basal-like. The data were judged consistent with most tumor T cells coming from lymph node and expanding in tumor. Tumor TCR diversity was below lymph nodes but above nontumor tissue.

Note on this clonotype: The antigen is undetermined.

MiXCR, applied by TCRdb to the multiplex PCR reads, yields one record per CDR3 protein. The sample has about 270,000 distinct CDR3 sequences, about 33% seen once. The CDR3 contains 12 residues. Germline CDR1 and CDR2: SGHAT and FQNNGV. The lymph nodes were axillary draining lymph nodes from breast cancer patients. Sequencing was carried out using axillary lymph node tissue. The chain joins TRBV11-2 to TRBJ2-7; no clear D gene. This TCR derives from a female donor with breast cancer. Some clones in this sample may be carry-over from other donors' samples. The CDR3 is CAGSSLYYEQYF. The DNA of the CDR3 is TGTGCTGGCAGCTCCCTATACTACGAGCAGTACTTC.